Below are 4 T cell receptor beta chains sequenced from a single sample in a study of T-cell memory formation after mild COVID-19. TCRdb analysed the 5' RACE reads with MiXCR anew, one entry per CDR3 protein. The table has just under 150,000 distinct CDR3 sequences, 6% to 7% seen once. The sample taken for sequencing was PBMCs or a T cell subset sorted from them (not recorded which). The source of these receptors is an adult woman who had mild COVID-19 (a few samples of this study predate the infection). Cell type and time point are not known.

This clonotype was observed a few times. V and J are TRBV30 and TRBJ2-5, with 8 bases lining up with TRBD2. Germline loops: CDR1 GTSNPN, CDR2 SVGIG (reference sequence). V lost 1 base, J lost 0 bases, and 1 base stayed unmatched. The length of the CDR3 is 14 residues. For the CDR3, the DNA is TGTGCCTGGAGTGCGGGGGGGTACCAAGAGACCCAGTACTTC. Translating it yields CAWSAGGYQETQYF.

This clonotype was seen at least ten times. The J gene is TRBJ1-6, the V gene TRBV7-9; no reliable D call. This CDR3 is built from 17 residues. The germline V and J ends were trimmed by 8 bases and 6 bases, with 23 bases remaining between them. Germline V gene lookup returns CDR1 SEHNR and CDR2 FQNEAQ (reference sequence). The CDR3 protein is CASPSSVQLSSNSPLHF. CDR3 nucleotides: TGTGCCAGCCCCTCGTCGGTGCAGCTCAGTAGTAATTCACCCCTCCACTTT. The full variable domain, its missing parts supplied by reference TRBV7-9 and TRBJ1-6, is DTGVSQNPRHKITKRGQNVTFRCDPISEHNRLYWYRQTLGQGPEFLTYFQNEAQLEKSRLLSDRFSAERPKGSFSTLEIQRTEQGDSAMYLCASPSSVQLSSNSPLHFGNGTRLTVT.

This clonotype was picked up many times. The gene calls are TRBV9 and TRBJ2-5, with D unclear. CDR3 length: 15 residues. V was pared by 0 bases and J by 5 bases, with 14 bases between. Germline loops: CDR1 SGDLS, CDR2 YYNGEE. The CDR3 DNA is TGTGCCAGCAGCGTAGGTAGCCTCCAAAGGGAGACCCAGTACTTC. This gives the protein CASSVGSLQRETQYF.

The CDR3 bases are TGTGCCAGCAGTTACGCGGGGGGACAAGAGACCCAGTACTTC. Translation: CASSYAGGQETQYF. The chain combines TRBV6-2 or TRBV6-3 with TRBJ2-5; 8 bases are shared with TRBD2. J gave up 2 bases and V 2 bases, and 1 base lay outside the gene matches. This CDR3 is built from 14 residues. CDR1 is MNHEY, CDR2 SVGEGT, per germline.